This entry is about one T cell receptor (beta chain). What it recognizes is unknown. The data stem from a study of early T cells in non-severe SARS-CoV-2 infection. The wider study: From unsorted whole blood, bulk RNA was sequenced, and the chains remained unpaired. Study-level results: The matching step, a VDJdb search, favored anti-spike CD8 responses and missed private and CD4 specificities.

Each CDR3 protein is one row after TCRdb ran MiXCR on the 5' RACE reads. This sample has 25,000 to 30,000 distinct CDR3 sequences; approximately 4% occur once, and the top ten carry around a tenth. Trimming pared 8 bases from V and 1 base from J, leaving 8 bases between. There are 12 residues in the CDR3. Germline CDR1 reads MNHEY; CDR2 reads SMNVEV (reference sequence). This chain joins TRBV27 and TRBJ1-2; no definite D call. This receptor was identified in an adult who was a healthcare worker with PCR-confirmed SARS-CoV-2 infection or an uninfected control (not recorded which). Sequencing used whole blood. CDR3 residues: CASGTVNYGYTF. CDR3 bases: TGTGCCAGCGGAACTGTTAACTATGGCTACACCTTC.